Listed below are T cell receptor beta chains from one sample, sequenced in a study of CXCR3-negative and CXCR3-positive naive CD8 T cells. From its re-call of the 5' RACE reads, TCRdb lists each CDR3 protein once, without DNA. Its clone listing holds approximately 90,000 distinct CDR3 sequences. What was sequenced was naive CXCR3+ CD8+ T cells from blood. All receptors derive from a human donor in good health. Some clones in this sample may be carry-over from other donors' samples. Each CDR3 is given with its conserved first and last residue.

J gene,V gene,CDR3 protein
TRBJ2-3,TRBV29-1,CSGADRGYSTDTQYF
TRBJ2-4,TRBV14,CASSQPQHGKNIQYF
TRBJ2-7,TRBV28,CASSTTDHYEQYF
TRBJ2-1,TRBV19,CATSWGASNEQFF
TRBJ2-2,TRBV20-1,CSASDFGGELFF
TRBJ2-7,TRBV7-6,CASSSRFYEQYF
TRBJ2-2,TRBV7-8,CASSLAFRQGEPGELFF
TRBJ2-1,TRBV28,CASSFQEGRSYNEQFF
TRBJ2-2,TRBV28,CASSFVQTGELFF
TRBJ2-1,TRBV6-5,CASSYSSSGGYYEQFF
TRBJ2-3,TRBV7-8,CASSWTSGRGWGPDTQYF
TRBJ2-7,TRBV5-6,CASSVTGEMVWPEQYF
TRBJ2-3,TRBV5-1,CASSPEDEVSTDTQYF
TRBJ2-5,TRBV29-1,CSVEDLGTGYYQETQYF
TRBJ2-7,TRBV14,CASSQDRGSAYEQYF
TRBJ1-1,TRBV29-1,CSVGQGDREAFF
TRBJ2-7,TRBV6-2/TRBV6-3,CASSYETREQYF
TRBJ2-2,TRBV2,CASIPNTGELFF
TRBJ2-7,TRBV7-8,CASSLAVAPYEQYF
TRBJ2-7,TRBV6-1,CASSEWARSSYEQYF
TRBJ1-1,TRBV6-6,CASSFPHDRGHTEAFF
TRBJ2-7,TRBV3-1,CASSQGPLYEQYF
TRBJ1-5,TRBV28,CASSLETGRQPQHF
TRBJ1-1,TRBV3-1,CASSQDQGSGTEAFF
TRBJ1-5,TRBV28,CASRSHPGNQPQHF
TRBJ2-1,TRBV27,CASSPGQIPLGEQFF
TRBJ1-6,TRBV28,CASSSDDSPYNSPLHF
TRBJ2-5,TRBV4-3,CASSQGSEGWETQYF
TRBJ2-1,TRBV4-1,CASSQGDFRPSVEQFF
TRBJ2-3,TRBV4-1,CASSLLGETISTDTQYF
TRBJ1-1,TRBV3-1,CASSPGIYEAFF
TRBJ2-7,TRBV28,CASSLTWGAGCEQYF
TRBJ2-5,TRBV15,CATSRDGFGFETQYF
TRBJ2-7,TRBV29-1,CSVEQGLSYEQYF
TRBJ2-5,TRBV5-1,CASSLGEETQYF
TRBJ2-1,TRBV7-9,CASSPISSSYNEQFF
TRBJ2-7,TRBV4-3,CASSQDPHPGTGLSYEQYF
TRBJ1-1,TRBV6-1,CASSEEPGRVSEAFF
TRBJ2-2,TRBV7-3,CASSLDSPNTGELFF
TRBJ2-1,TRBV29-1,CSVDGIPLDEQFF
TRBJ2-1,TRBV4-3,CASSQRIGSSYNEQFF
TRBJ2-3,TRBV7-6,CASSSTGGSTQYF
TRBJ2-1,TRBV7-8,CASSFDRSSYNEQFF
TRBJ2-7,TRBV20-1,CSPRDGQGRGQYF
TRBJ1-4,TRBV6-5,CASSSGPGATNEKLFF
TRBJ2-3,TRBV20-1,CSATGTSGLFTDTQYF
TRBJ2-3,TRBV27,CASSSPPPDTQYF
TRBJ2-3,TRBV4-3,CASSPSGGDADTQYF
TRBJ1-1,TRBV4-2,CASSQGRANTEAFF
TRBJ2-5,TRBV6-6,CASSYSILAEGETQYF
TRBJ1-2,TRBV7-9,CASSLAAGTTF
TRBJ1-1,TRBV4-3,CASSQEVVKGFEAFF
TRBJ2-7,TRBV5-4,CASSFWTAANEQYF
TRBJ2-7,TRBV14,CASSVSSRGHDEQYF
TRBJ2-1,TRBV28,CAGSRDRGGDEQFF
TRBJ2-1,TRBV29-1,CSVEGVAGGGDHNEQFF
TRBJ2-2,TRBV28,CASISSGRGTGELFF